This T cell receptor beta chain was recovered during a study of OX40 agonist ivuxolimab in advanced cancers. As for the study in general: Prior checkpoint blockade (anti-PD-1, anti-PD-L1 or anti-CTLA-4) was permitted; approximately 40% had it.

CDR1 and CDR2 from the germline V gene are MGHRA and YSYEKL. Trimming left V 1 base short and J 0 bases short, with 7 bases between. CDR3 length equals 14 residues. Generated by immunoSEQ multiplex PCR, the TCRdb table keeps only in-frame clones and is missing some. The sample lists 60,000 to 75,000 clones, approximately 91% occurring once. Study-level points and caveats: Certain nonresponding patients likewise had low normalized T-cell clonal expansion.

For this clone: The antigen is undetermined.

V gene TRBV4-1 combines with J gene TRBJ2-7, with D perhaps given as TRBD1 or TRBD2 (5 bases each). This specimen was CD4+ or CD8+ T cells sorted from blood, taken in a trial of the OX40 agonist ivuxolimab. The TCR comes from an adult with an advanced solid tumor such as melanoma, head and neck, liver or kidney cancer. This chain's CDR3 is CASSQVGDSYEQYF. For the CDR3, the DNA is TGCGCCAGCAGCCAAGTGGGGGACTCCTACGAGCAGTACTTC.